A single T cell receptor (beta chain) is shown here with its context. Its antigen is unknown. This sample is part of a study of T cell responses to AZD1222 COVID-19 vaccine. Only in-frame clones appear in the TCRdb table, and some are missing; sequencing was by immunoSEQ multiplex PCR. The table has some 150,000 clones, about 86% seen once. Study conclusions and caveats: In the spike-specific TCR repertoire, nearly half reportedly target unmutated variant regions. Dominant at 160-218 and 743-854, vaccine-associated CD4 TCRs also spanned spike. Breadth and depth of Spike-specific TCRs rose after two AZD1222 doses. Donors in the cohort were predominantly white British and more often female, and clonal diversity was possibly underestimated.

V was pared by 0 bases and J by 2 bases, with 16 bases between. Germline CDR1 is SGDLS and CDR2 is YYNGEE. There are 17 residues in the CDR3. Material: peripheral blood, obtained on day 0 of AZD1222 vaccination. The receptor comes from an adult in good health. J is TRBJ2-3 and V is TRBV9; D might be TRBD2 (6 bases). CDR3 sequence (DNA): TGTGCCAGCAGCGTAGGGGTGATAGCGGAGCTCACAGATACGCAGTATTTT. The encoded protein is CASSVGVIAELTDTQYF.